This TCR beta chain comes out of a study of CD8 T cells in Susac syndrome. Overall study context: When blood was drawn, patients with Susac syndrome were on intravenous immunoglobulin alone, on corticosteroids, or therapy-naive.

TCR beta sequencing was performed on blood CD8+ and CD4+ T cells. Diagnostic criteria for definite or probable disease, in their recently defined form, were met by the patients with Susac syndrome. Isolation of CD8+ and CD4+ T cells was performed negatively, whereas enrichment of TEMRA cells was done by FACS. The V gene lost 6 bases and the J gene lost 2 bases, with 10 bases spanning the gap. The germline CDR1 and CDR2 sequences are SGHAT and FQNNGV. This CDR3 is 13 amino acids long. Roughly 0.45 to 1 ug RNA was reverse transcribed with random hexamers. TCRdb redid the calling of the immunoSEQ multiplex PCR reads with MiXCR, one entry per CDR3 protein. The sample consists of about 240,000 distinct CDR3 sequences, almost 97% of them appearing once.

Material for sequencing was CD4+ T cells from PBMCs. This sequence was found in a human donor with Susac syndrome. This sequence joins TRBV11-2 and TRBJ1-2; TRBD1 might be the D (5 bases). The CDR3 protein is CASRSGRNYGYTF. CDR3 coding DNA: TGTGCCAGCAGGTCGGGACGGAACTATGGCTACACCTTC.